This T cell receptor (beta chain) was observed in a study of T cell responses to AZD1222 COVID-19 vaccine (dated by TCRdb to the early 2020s). At the level of the whole study: A total of just over 230 trial participants underwent TCR sequencing, of whom nearly 210 received two doses of AZD1222 and about 25 received two doses of the MenACWY control vaccine. Enrollment into the trials was organized by age into subgroups of 18-55, 56-69 and 70-plus years, and those subgroups contained approximately 150, 30 and 60 TCR-sequenced participants, respectively. Findings and caveats that apply to the study as a whole: After two AZD1222 doses, spike-specific TCR breadth and depth were significantly higher than at day 0 and than in MenACWY recipients. CD4 TCRs associated with the vaccine covered the entire spike protein, and the dominant responses were in regions 160-218 and 743-854. Reportedly, close to half of the unique spike-specific TCRs recognized epitopes lying outside the regions that are mutated in the B.1.351 and B.1.1.7 variants. Only six or seven AZD1222 recipients were SARS-CoV-2 seropositive at baseline, limiting conclusions about previously exposed vaccinees. Most participants were white British and females outnumbered males, and the authors suggested that clonal diversity may have been underestimated. In the small 56-69-year group, the increase in depth fell short of significance, most likely because of low power. Because no samples from the day 14 peak response were available, repertoires could be characterized only after the peak T cell response.

The time point label here, explained by the study, means: baseline before first vaccination. In light of the paper, this sample's treatment or condition label describes: meningococcal conjugate vaccine given as trial control. The vaccinee samples were drawn from two UK trials, COV001 and COV002, one of which was a single-blind randomized controlled phase 2/3 trial testing AZD1222 (ChAdOx1 nCoV-19) in healthy adults. Trial participant PBMC samples were collected at day 0 and day 28 after the second dose for TCRbeta chain sequencing. With respect to this clone: Its antigen is still unknown. Per-base qualities were not stored, and no clone one base away is much larger.

The CDR3 regions of human TCRbeta chains were analyzed by immunosequencing. The original methods were these. Repertoire TCRs were checked for matches against a reference library of SARS-CoV-2-specific TCRs that had been generated using the MIRA antigen-specificity platform. Breadth was defined as the fraction of unique TCRs that were SARS-CoV-2-associated. Depth was defined as the fraction of total T cells that were SARS-CoV-2-associated. Using the MIRA data, every spike-specific TCR was mapped to the spike region that the TCR reacted to and assigned to either a CD4 or a CD8 class. Log10-transformed breadth and depth values were compared by one-way ANOVA with Sidak's multiple comparisons tests. TCRdb retrieved this table from immuneACCESS and kept in-frame rearrangements only. Not all clones are present; in checked studies, unresolved V genes account for under half, and no reason is known for the remainder. V and J calls and clone size come straight from that table; D and trimming were deduced from the DNA. Recorded for this sample are approximately 94,000 clones; around 87% of them occurred a single time. Jointly, the top ten make up 4% to 4.5% of the sample.

The CDR3, cysteine through phenylalanine, is 18 amino acids long. Only the CDR3 portion is preserved as DNA: 54 bases, with reading frame beginning at the first base. The specimen was peripheral blood, collected on day 0 of MenACWY control vaccination. The clonotype comes from an adult in good health. The chain is assembled from TRBV21-1 and TRBJ2-3; whether TRBD1, the table's D call, matches the DNA was not checked. TRBV21-1 is annotated as a pseudogene. Read as DNA, the sequence is TGTGCCAGCAGCAAAGCGGATGGGTTCAGGGCTAGCACAGATACGCAGTATTTT. This yields the protein CASSKADGFRASTDTQYF.